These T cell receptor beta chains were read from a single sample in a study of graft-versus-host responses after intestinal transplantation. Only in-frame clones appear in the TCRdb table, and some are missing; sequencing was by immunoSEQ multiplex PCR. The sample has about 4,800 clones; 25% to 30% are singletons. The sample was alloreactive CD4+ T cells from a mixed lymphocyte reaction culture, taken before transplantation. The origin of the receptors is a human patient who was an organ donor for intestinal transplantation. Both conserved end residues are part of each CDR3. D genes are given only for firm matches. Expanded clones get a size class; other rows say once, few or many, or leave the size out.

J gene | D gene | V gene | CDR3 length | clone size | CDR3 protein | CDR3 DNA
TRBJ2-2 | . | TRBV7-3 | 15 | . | CASSLARGDTGELFF | TGTGCCAGCAGCTTAGCCAGGGGGGACACCGGGGAGCTGTTTTTT
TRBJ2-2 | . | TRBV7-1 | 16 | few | CASSLAAGANTGELFF | TGTGCCAGCAGCTTAGCCGCCGGCGCGAACACCGGGGAGCTGTTTTTT
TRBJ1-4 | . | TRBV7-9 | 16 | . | CASSLVVGVANEKLFF | TGTGCCAGCAGCTTAGTAGTGGGCGTTGCTAATGAAAAACTGTTTTTT
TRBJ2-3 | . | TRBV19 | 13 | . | CASSTSLTDTQYF | TGTGCCAGTAGTACTTCGCTCACAGATACGCAGTATTTT
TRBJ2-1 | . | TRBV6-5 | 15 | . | CASSYDSSSYNEQFF | TGTGCCAGCAGTTACGACTCGAGCTCCTACAATGAGCAGTTCTTC
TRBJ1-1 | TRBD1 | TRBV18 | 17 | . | CASSPQMTGGLNTEAFF | TGTGCCAGCTCACCACAAATGACAGGGGGCTTGAACACTGAAGCTTTCTTT
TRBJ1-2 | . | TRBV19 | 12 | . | CASSNRDYGYTF | TGTGCCAGTAGTAACAGGGACTATGGCTACACCTTC
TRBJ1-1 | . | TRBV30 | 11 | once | CALTRNTEAFF | TGTGCCCTCACAAGGAACACTGAAGCTTTCTTT
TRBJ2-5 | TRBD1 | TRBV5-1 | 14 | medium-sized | CASSRGDSQETQYF | TGCGCCAGCAGCCGAGGGGACAGTCAAGAGACCCAGTACTTC
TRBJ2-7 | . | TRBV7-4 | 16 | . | CASSLTPRAASYEQYF | TGTGCCAGCAGCTTAACCCCCAGGGCGGCATCGTACGAGCAGTACTTC
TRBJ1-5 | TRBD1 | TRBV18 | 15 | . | CASSPQTGGSQPQHF | TGTGCCAGCTCACCACAAACAGGGGGTTCTCAGCCCCAGCATTTT
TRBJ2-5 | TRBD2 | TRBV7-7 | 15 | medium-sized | CASSLLSGVGETQYF | TGTGCTAGCAGCTTGTTGAGCGGGGTGGGCGAGACCCAGTACTTC
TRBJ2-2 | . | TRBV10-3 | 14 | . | CAINRGANTGELFF | TGTGCCATCAATAGGGGGGCGAACACCGGGGAGCTGTTTTTT
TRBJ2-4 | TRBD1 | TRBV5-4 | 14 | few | CASSERTGMDIQYF | TGTGCCAGCAGCGAAAGGACAGGGATGGACATTCAGTACTTC
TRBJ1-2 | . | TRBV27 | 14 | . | CASSPRSRVVGYTF | TGTGCCAGCAGTCCTCGAAGCAGGGTGGTTGGCTACACCTTC